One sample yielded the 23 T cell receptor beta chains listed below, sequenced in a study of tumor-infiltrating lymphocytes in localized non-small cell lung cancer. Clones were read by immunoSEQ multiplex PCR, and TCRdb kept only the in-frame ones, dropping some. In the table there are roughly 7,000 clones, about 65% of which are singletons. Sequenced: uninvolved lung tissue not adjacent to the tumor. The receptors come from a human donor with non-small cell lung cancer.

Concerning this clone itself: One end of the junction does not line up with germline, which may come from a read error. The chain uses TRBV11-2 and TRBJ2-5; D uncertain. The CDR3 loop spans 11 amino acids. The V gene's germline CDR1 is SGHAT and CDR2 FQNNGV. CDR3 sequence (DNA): TGTGCCAGCAGCTTAGATCTTCGAAGACACTTC. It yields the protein CASSLDLRRHF.

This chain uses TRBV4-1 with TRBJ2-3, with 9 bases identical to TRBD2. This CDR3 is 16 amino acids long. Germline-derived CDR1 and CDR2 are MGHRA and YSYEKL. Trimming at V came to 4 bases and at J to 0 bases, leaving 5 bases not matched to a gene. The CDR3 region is CASSPGLATSTDTQYF. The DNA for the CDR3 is TGCGCCAGCAGCCCCGGACTAGCGACAAGCACAGATACGCAGTATTTT.

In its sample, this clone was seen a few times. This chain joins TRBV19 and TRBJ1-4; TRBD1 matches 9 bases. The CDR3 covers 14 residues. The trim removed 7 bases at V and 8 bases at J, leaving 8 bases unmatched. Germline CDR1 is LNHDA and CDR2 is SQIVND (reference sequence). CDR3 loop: CASNLQGAGEKLFF. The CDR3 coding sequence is TGTGCCAGTAACCTACAGGGGGCAGGCGAAAAACTGTTTTTT.

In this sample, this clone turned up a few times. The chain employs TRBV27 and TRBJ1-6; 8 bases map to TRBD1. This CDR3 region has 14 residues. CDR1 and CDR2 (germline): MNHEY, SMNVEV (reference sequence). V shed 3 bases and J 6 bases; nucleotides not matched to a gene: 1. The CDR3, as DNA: TGTGCCAGCAGTTTCAGGGGGCCTAATTCACCCCTCCACTTT. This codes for CASSFRGPNSPLHF.

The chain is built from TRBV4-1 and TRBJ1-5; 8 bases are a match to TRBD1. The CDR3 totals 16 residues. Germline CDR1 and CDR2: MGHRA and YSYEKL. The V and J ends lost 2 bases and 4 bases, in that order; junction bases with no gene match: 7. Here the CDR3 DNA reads TGCGCCAGCAGCCAACCGTCAGGGGGCCGGAATCAGCCCCAGCATTTT. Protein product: CASSQPSGGRNQPQHF.

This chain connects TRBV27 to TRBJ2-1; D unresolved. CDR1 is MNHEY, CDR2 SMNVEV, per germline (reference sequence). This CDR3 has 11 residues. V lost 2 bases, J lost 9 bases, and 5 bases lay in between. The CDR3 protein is CASSLGFEQFF. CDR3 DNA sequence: TGTGCCAGCAGTTTAGGCTTTGAGCAGTTCTTC.

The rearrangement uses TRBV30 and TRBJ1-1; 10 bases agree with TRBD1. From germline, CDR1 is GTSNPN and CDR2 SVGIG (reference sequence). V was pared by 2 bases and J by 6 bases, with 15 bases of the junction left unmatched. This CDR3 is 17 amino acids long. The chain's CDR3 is CAWSPAGTGAIVAEAFF. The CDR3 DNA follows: TGTGCCTGGAGTCCTGCGGGGACAGGGGCTATAGTAGCTGAAGCTTTCTTT.

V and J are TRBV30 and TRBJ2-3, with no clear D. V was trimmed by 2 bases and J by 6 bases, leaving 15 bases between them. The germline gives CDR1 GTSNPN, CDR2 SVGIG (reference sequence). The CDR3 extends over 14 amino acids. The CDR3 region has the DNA TGTGCCTGGAGTAGGACGGTGGTAGGGGATACGCAGTATTTT. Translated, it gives CAWSRTVVGDTQYF.

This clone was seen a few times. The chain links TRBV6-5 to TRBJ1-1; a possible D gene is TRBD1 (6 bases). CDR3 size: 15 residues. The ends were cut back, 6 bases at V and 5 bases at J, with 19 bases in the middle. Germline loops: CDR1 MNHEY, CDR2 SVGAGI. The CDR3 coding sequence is TGTGCCAGCAGCCCTTCCACAGGGATTGTTACTGAAGCTTTCTTT. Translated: CASSPSTGIVTEAFF.

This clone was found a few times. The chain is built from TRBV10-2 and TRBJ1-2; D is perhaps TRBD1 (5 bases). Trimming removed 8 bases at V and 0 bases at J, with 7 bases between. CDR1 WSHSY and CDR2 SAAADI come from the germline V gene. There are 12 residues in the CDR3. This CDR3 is CASGTPNYGYTF. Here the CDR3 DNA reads TGCGCCAGCGGGACTCCTAACTATGGCTACACCTTC.

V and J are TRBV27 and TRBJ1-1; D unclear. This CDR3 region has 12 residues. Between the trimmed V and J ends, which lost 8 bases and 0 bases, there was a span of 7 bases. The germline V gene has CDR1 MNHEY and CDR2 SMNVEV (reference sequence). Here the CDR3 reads CASGFLNTEAFF. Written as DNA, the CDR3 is TGTGCCAGCGGATTTTTGAACACTGAAGCTTTCTTT.

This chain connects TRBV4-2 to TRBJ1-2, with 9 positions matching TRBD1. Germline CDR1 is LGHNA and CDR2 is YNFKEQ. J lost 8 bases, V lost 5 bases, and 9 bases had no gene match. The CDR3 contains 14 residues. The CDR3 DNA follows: TGTGCCAGCAGCTCATTACAGGGGGCTTGGGGCTACACCTTC. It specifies CASSSLQGAWGYTF.

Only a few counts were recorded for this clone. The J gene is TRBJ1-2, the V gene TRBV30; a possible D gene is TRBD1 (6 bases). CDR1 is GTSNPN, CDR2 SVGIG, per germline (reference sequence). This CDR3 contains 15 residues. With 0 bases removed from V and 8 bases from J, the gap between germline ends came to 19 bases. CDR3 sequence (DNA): TGTGCCTGGAGTGTAGCCTTAAGGGGGGCAAGGGGCTACACCTTC. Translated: CAWSVALRGARGYTF.

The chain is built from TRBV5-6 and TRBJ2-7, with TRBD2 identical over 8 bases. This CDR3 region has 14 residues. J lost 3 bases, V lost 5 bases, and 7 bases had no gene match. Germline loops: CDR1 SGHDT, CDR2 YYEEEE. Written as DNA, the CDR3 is TGTGCCAGCAGGCCGGGACTAGGAGGCTACGAGCAGTACTTC. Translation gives CASRPGLGGYEQYF.

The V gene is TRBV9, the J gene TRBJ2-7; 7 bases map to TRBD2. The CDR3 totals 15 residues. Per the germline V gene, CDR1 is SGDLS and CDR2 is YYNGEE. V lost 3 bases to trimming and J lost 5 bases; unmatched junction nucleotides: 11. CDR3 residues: CASSATAGVAHEQYF. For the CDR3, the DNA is TGTGCCAGCAGCGCCACGGCGGGAGTAGCCCACGAGCAGTACTTC.

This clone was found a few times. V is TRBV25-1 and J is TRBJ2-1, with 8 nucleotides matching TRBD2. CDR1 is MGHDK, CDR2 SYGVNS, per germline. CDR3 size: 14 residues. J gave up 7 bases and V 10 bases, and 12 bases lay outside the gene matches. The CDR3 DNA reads TGTGCCACCACCGGAAGCGGGGGCTTTAATGAGCAGTTCTTC. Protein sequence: CATTGSGGFNEQFF.

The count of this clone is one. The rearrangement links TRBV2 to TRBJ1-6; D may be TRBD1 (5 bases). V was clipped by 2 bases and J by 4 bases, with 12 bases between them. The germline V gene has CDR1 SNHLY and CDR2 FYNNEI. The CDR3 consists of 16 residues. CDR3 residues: CASSEREGAYNSPLHF. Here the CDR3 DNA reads TGTGCCAGCAGTGAAAGGGAAGGGGCTTATAATTCACCCCTCCACTTT. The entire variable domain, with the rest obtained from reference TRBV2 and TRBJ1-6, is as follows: EPEVTQTPSHQVTQMGQEVILRCVPISNHLYFYWYRQILGQKVEFLVSFYNNEISEKSEIFDDQFSVERPDGSNFTLKIRSTKLEDSAMYFCASSEREGAYNSPLHFGNGTRLTVT.

CDR3 in amino acids: CAWSNSPNYGYTF. The CDR3, as DNA: TGTGCCTGGAGTAACAGCCCTAACTATGGCTACACCTTC. The chain combines TRBV30 with TRBJ1-2; D uncertain. Germline CDR1 reads GTSNPN; CDR2 reads SVGIG (reference sequence). The CDR3 covers 13 residues. The V end lost 2 bases, the J end lost 0 bases, and 7 bases lay between the germline ends.

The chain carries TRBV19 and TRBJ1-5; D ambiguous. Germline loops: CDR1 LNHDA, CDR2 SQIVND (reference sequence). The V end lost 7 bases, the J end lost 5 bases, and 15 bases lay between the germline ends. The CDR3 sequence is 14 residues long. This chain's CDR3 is CASTTTGSYQPQHF. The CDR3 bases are TGTGCCAGTACCACGACCGGGAGTTATCAGCCCCAGCATTTT.

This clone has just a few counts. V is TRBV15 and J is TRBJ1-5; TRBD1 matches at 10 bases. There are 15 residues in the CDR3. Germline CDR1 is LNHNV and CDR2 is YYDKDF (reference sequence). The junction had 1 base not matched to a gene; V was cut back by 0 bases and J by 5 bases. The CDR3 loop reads CATSRETGGYQPQHF. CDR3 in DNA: TGTGCCACCAGCAGAGAGACAGGGGGCTATCAGCCCCAGCATTTT.

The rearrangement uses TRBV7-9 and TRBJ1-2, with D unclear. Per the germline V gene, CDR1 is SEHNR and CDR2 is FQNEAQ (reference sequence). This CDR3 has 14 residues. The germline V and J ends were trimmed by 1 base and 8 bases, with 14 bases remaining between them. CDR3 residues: CASSLDVRTAGYTF. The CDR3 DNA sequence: TGTGCCAGCAGCTTAGATGTCAGAACGGCGGGCTACACCTTC.

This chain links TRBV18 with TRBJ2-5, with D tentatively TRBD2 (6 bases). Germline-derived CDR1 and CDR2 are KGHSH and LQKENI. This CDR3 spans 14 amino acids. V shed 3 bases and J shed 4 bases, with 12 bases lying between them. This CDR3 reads CASSPEDYPETQYF. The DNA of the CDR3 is TGTGCCAGCTCACCGGAGGACTACCCAGAGACCCAGTACTTC.

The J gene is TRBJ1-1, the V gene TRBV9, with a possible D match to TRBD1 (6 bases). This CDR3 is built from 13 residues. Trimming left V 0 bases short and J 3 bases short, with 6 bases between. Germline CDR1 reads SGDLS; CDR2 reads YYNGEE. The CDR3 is CASSVGQDTEAFF. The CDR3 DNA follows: TGTGCCAGCAGCGTAGGACAGGACACTGAAGCTTTCTTT.